A selection of T cell receptor beta chains follows, all from one sample in a study of blood T cell repertoires in COVID-19. Profiling relied on immunoSEQ multiplex PCR, and the TCRdb table lists in-frame clones only, not all of them. The profile shows approximately 270,000 clones, 70% to 90% of them singletons. Sequenced sample: peripheral blood. The origin of the receptors is a woman aged 25 to 39 with COVID-19, enrolled during active disease. Each CDR3 is given with its conserved first and last residue. The D gene is left open where the match is weak.

J: TRBJ2-2; V: TRBV9; D: NA; CDR3: CASSVAGQQYTGELFF; DNA: TGTGCCAGCAGCGTAGCCGGACAGCAGTACACCGGGGAGCTGTTTTTT
J: TRBJ1-5; V: TRBV7-2; D: TRBD1; CDR3: CASSWTGGGNQPQHF; DNA: TGTGCCAGCAGCTGGACAGGGGGCGGCAATCAGCCCCAGCATTTT
J: TRBJ2-7; V: TRBV23-1; D: NA; CDR3: CASSFQGIRYEQYF; DNA: TGCGCCAGCAGTTTCCAGGGTATACGTTACGAGCAGTACTTC
J: TRBJ1-4; V: TRBV5-1; D: TRBD1; CDR3: CASSLRTGFANEKLFF; DNA: TGCGCCAGCAGCCTTCGGACAGGGTTCGCAAATGAAAAACTGTTTTTT
J: TRBJ1-3; V: TRBV19; D: NA; CDR3: CASSTDQAIGNTIYF; DNA: TGTGCCAGTAGTACCGACCAGGCCATTGGAAACACCATATATTTT
J: TRBJ2-1; V: TRBV6-2/TRBV6-3; D: NA; CDR3: CASSYYPPSGPGFGEQFF; DNA: TGTGCCAGCAGTTACTATCCCCCAAGCGGGCCCGGCTTCGGTGAGCAGTTCTTC
J: TRBJ2-2; V: TRBV19; D: TRBD1; CDR3: CASSGWDRVDTGELFF; DNA: TGTGCCAGTAGTGGGTGGGACAGGGTGGACACCGGGGAGCTGTTTTTT
J: TRBJ2-6; V: TRBV7-2; D: NA; CDR3: CASSLIRGSGANVLTF; DNA: TGTGCCAGCAGCCTCATCAGGGGCTCTGGGGCCAACGTCCTGACTTTC
J: TRBJ2-1; V: TRBV5-1; D: TRBD2; CDR3: CASSLTLGAGGPDYNEQFF; DNA: TGCGCCAGCAGCTTAACCCTGGGAGCGGGGGGGCCTGACTACAATGAGCAGTTCTTC
J: TRBJ2-3; V: TRBV3-1/TRBV3-2; D: TRBD2; CDR3: CASSQGPGLARDTQYF; DNA: TGTGCCAGCAGCCAAGGCCCGGGACTAGCAAGAGATACGCAGTATTTT
J: TRBJ1-1; V: TRBV12-3/TRBV12-4; D: TRBD1; CDR3: CATRGLNTEAFF; DNA: TGTGCCACTAGGGGGCTTAACACTGAAGCTTTCTTT
J: TRBJ2-2; V: TRBV19; D: NA; CDR3: CASSIDNTGDGIGELFF; DNA: TGTGCCAGTAGTATAGATAATACCGGGGATGGCATCGGGGAGCTGTTTTTT
J: TRBJ2-5; V: TRBV4-3; D: TRBD2; CDR3: CASSQDYGLGSGALQETQYF; DNA: TGCGCCAGCAGCCAAGATTATGGGTTGGGTAGCGGGGCTTTACAAGAGACCCAGTACTTC
J: TRBJ2-5; V: TRBV6-5; D: NA; CDR3: CATRGSPSKTQYF; DNA: TGTGCCACCCGAGGGAGCCCCTCAAAGACCCAGTACTTC
J: TRBJ2-3; V: TRBV5-4; D: TRBD2; CDR3: CASSSGLVGGTDTQYF; DNA: TGTGCCAGCAGTTCAGGACTAGTGGGGGGCACAGATACGCAGTATTTT